The 9 T cell receptor beta chains below come from one sample, sequenced in a study of blood T cell repertoires in COVID-19. The protocol was immunoSEQ multiplex PCR, while the TCRdb copy is restricted to in-frame clones and leaves out a portion. The sample yields 50,000 to 70,000 clones, more than 55% seen once. The sequenced material came from PBMCs or T cells enriched from blood (not recorded which). These TCRs come from a woman aged 55-70 years who had been exposed to COVID-19.

The chain couples TRBV30 to TRBJ2-3; possible D gene TRBD2, 6 bases. Trimming removed 5 bases at V and 5 bases at J, with 8 bases between. Germline-derived CDR1 and CDR2 are GTSNPN and SVGIG (reference sequence). This CDR3 contains 11 residues. In nucleotides, the CDR3 is TGTGCCTGGGAGGGAGGAGATACGCAGTATTTT. It codes for CAWEGGDTQYF. Full variable domain (rest looked up from reference TRBV30 and TRBJ2-3): SQTIHQWPATLVQPVGSPLSLECTVEGTSNPNLYWYRQAAGRGLQLLFYSVGIGQISSEVPQNLSASRPQDRQFILSSKKLLLSDSGFYLCAWEGGDTQYFGPGTRLTVL.

This clone was recorded only once. J is TRBJ1-5 and V is TRBV6-5; 8 positions match TRBD1. The germline CDR1 and CDR2 sequences are MNHEY and SVGAGI. The CDR3 runs to 16 residues. Trimming at V came to 3 bases and at J to 4 bases, leaving 8 bases not matched to a gene. The CDR3 DNA follows: TGTGCCAGCAGTTATTCCCCGGGACAGGTTAATCAGCCCCAGCATTTT. This translates into CASSYSPGQVNQPQHF.

The chain uses TRBV6-6 and TRBJ2-7, with 12 bases identical to TRBD1. Trimming took 6 bases from V and 1 from J; bases not matched to a gene: 19. The germline gives CDR1 MNHNY, CDR2 SVGAGI (reference sequence). CDR3 size: 20 residues. The CDR3: CASSLHPAGQGATRSYEQYF. The CDR3 nucleotides read TGTGCCAGCAGCCTTCACCCCGCGGGACAGGGGGCCACCAGGTCCTACGAGCAGTACTTC.

This clone was observed a handful of times. This rearrangement joins TRBV3-1 (or the pseudogene TRBV3-2) to TRBJ2-3; D ambiguous. V lost 4 bases, J lost 0 bases, and 17 bases lay in between. The CDR3 length is 17 residues. Per the germline V gene, CDR1 is LGHDT and CDR2 is YNNKEL (reference sequence). CDR3 sequence reads: CASSPHRKVRSTDTQYF. The CDR3 DNA is TGTGCCAGCAGCCCACATCGCAAAGTCCGTAGCACAGATACGCAGTATTTT.

The V and J genes are TRBV5-4 and TRBJ2-5, with D maybe TRBD2 (6 bases). Per germline, CDR1 SGHNT and CDR2 YYREEE (reference sequence). Trimming removed 4 bases from V and 1 base from J, with 17 bases in between. This CDR3 has 16 amino acids. CDR3 DNA: TGTGCCAGCAGCCACCTCGAAACGGGAGTCCAAGAGACCCAGTACTTC. Amino acids: CASSHLETGVQETQYF.

The chain recombines TRBV15 with TRBJ2-5; the D is unclear. The CDR3 totals 15 residues. Germline CDR1 and CDR2: LNHNV and YYDKDF (reference sequence). V gave up 2 bases and J gave up 5 bases, with 15 bases separating them. The CDR3 loop is CATSRSREPLETQYF. Written as DNA, the CDR3 is TGTGCCACCAGCAGATCCCGTGAGCCCTTGGAGACCCAGTACTTC.

This clone was detected a few times. This CDR3 is CASSEAVGGGYYGYTF. The CDR3 DNA follows: TGTGCCAGCAGTGAAGCGGTGGGCGGAGGGTACTATGGCTACACCTTC. The chain employs TRBV6-1 and TRBJ1-2; D is unclear. V was trimmed by 0 bases and J by 3 bases, leaving 14 bases between them. This CDR3 has 16 residues. Germline V gene lookup returns CDR1 MNHNS and CDR2 SASEGT.

This rearrangement joins TRBV18 to TRBJ1-1; D remains unclear. CDR1 is KGHSH and CDR2 is LQKENI in the germline V gene. Trimming took 4 bases from V and 0 from J, leaving 6 bases between them. The CDR3 consists of 13 residues. The CDR3 sequence is CASSQTVNTEAFF. CDR3 coding DNA: TGTGCCAGCTCACAAACAGTGAACACTGAAGCTTTCTTT.

The chain links TRBV12-3 or TRBV12-4 to TRBJ2-1; D possibly corresponds to TRBD2 (5 bases). The germline V and J ends were trimmed by 6 bases and 3 bases, with 9 bases remaining between them. The CDR3 consists of 13 residues. CDR3 residues: CASSSTSYNEQFF. CDR3 sequence (DNA): TGTGCCAGCAGCTCCACTAGCTACAATGAGCAGTTCTTC.